A selection of T cell receptor beta chains follows, all from one sample in a study of control samples from healthy donors and cancer patients. Clones were sequenced by immunoSEQ multiplex PCR, and TCRdb holds only the in-frame ones, with some missing. The table records 90,000 to 100,000 clones, around 90% of them present only once. The sample comprised blood. The receptors stem from a woman aged 65 to 85 in good health. Each CDR3 is given with its conserved first and last residue. A D gene is named only where the DNA matches it firmly. Rows may omit the clone size; those that give it use once, few, many or a size class.

D: .; J: TRBJ1-5; V: TRBV30; length: 12; size: .; CDR3: CAWSVSGERQHF; DNA: TGTGCCTGGAGTGTATCTGGAGAGCGCCAGCATTTT
D: .; J: TRBJ2-3; V: TRBV5-1; length: 15; size: .; CDR3: CASSPWGSLTDTQYF; DNA: TGCGCCAGCAGCCCTTGGGGCTCCCTCACAGATACGCAGTATTTT
D: TRBD1; J: TRBJ1-6; V: TRBV25-1; length: 14; size: .; CDR3: CASSEQGGGSPLHF; DNA: TGTGCCAGCAGTGAACAGGGGGGGGGTTCACCCCTCCACTTT
D: .; J: TRBJ1-4; V: TRBV7-3; length: 14; size: .; CDR3: CASSLPILGGGLFF; DNA: TGTGCCAGCAGCCTCCCCATTTTGGGGGGGGGACTGTTTTTT
D: TRBD1; J: TRBJ1-1; V: TRBV9; length: 15; size: .; CDR3: CASSVAQGGNTEAFF; DNA: TGTGCCAGCAGCGTAGCCCAGGGGGGAAACACTGAAGCTTTCTTT
D: .; J: TRBJ1-4; V: TRBV6-5; length: 15; size: .; CDR3: CASRPFGSTNEKLFF; DNA: TGTGCCAGCAGGCCCTTTGGGTCAACTAATGAAAAACTGTTTTTT
D: TRBD1; J: TRBJ1-2; V: TRBV27; length: 14; size: few; CDR3: CASSLTGQTDGYTF; DNA: TGTGCCAGCAGTTTGACAGGGCAAACTGATGGCTACACCTTC
D: .; J: TRBJ1-3; V: TRBV3-1/TRBV3-2; length: 15; size: .; CDR3: CASSQVMSSGNTIYF; DNA: TGTGCCAGCAGCCAAGTAATGAGCTCTGGAAACACCATATATTTT
D: .; J: TRBJ1-6; V: TRBV27; length: 13; size: .; CDR3: CASSARENSPLHF; DNA: TGTGCCAGCAGCGCAAGGGAGAATTCACCCCTCCACTTT
D: TRBD1; J: TRBJ1-2; V: TRBV6-5; length: 13; size: .; CDR3: CASSYPGGNRYTF; DNA: TGTGCCAGCAGTTACCCAGGGGGCAATCGCTACACCTTC
D: .; J: TRBJ1-1; V: TRBV12-3/TRBV12-4; length: 13; size: .; CDR3: CASSETWNTEAFF; DNA: TGTGCCAGCAGCGAGACCTGGAACACTGAAGCTTTCTTT
D: .; J: TRBJ2-6; V: TRBV5-1; length: 17; size: .; CDR3: CASSPGNSVSGANVLTF; DNA: TGCGCCAGCAGCCCGGGGAACTCGGTCTCTGGGGCCAACGTCCTGACTTTC
D: .; J: TRBJ2-1; V: TRBV5-1; length: 12; size: .; CDR3: CASSLDGDEQFF; DNA: TGCGCCAGCAGCTTGGATGGCGATGAGCAGTTCTTC
D: TRBD2; J: TRBJ2-1; V: TRBV5-6; length: 12; size: .; CDR3: CASSLAGGVEFF; DNA: TGTGCCAGCAGCTTAGCGGGAGGGGTCGAGTTCTTC
D: .; J: TRBJ2-2; V: TRBV6-2/TRBV6-3; length: 12; size: once; CDR3: CASSEGAGELFF; DNA: TGTGCCAGCAGTGAGGGGGCCGGGGAGCTGTTTTTT
D: .; J: TRBJ2-3; V: TRBV19; length: 15; size: few; CDR3: CASSITGFSTDTQYF; DNA: TGTGCCAGTAGTATCACAGGGTTTAGCACAGATACGCAGTATTTT
D: .; J: TRBJ2-1; V: TRBV5-6; length: 16; size: .; CDR3: CASRRPGPRSYNEQFF; DNA: TGTGCCAGCAGAAGGCCGGGACCAAGGTCCTACAATGAGCAGTTCTTC
D: .; J: TRBJ1-5; V: TRBV3-1/TRBV3-2; length: 13; size: .; CDR3: CASSQDRGQPQHF; DNA: TGTGCCAGCAGCCAAGATCGCGGTCAGCCCCAGCATTTT
D: .; J: TRBJ1-1; V: TRBV6-5; length: 13; size: .; CDR3: CASREGGNTEAFF; DNA: TGTGCCAGCAGGGAGGGGGGGAACACTGAAGCTTTCTTT
D: .; J: TRBJ1-6; V: TRBV4-1; length: 13; size: .; CDR3: CASSQDGAPALHF; DNA: TGCGCCAGCAGCCAAGACGGTGCTCCTGCCCTCCACTTT
D: .; J: TRBJ1-2; V: TRBV21-1; length: 15; size: .; CDR3: CASSKAPGRPYGYTF; DNA: TGTGCCAGCAGCAAAGCGCCGGGGCGCCCATATGGCTACACCTTC
D: .; J: TRBJ1-2; V: TRBV12-3/TRBV12-4; length: 13; size: few; CDR3: CASSPGTLRGYTF; DNA: TGTGCCAGCAGCCCGGGGACACTAAGGGGCTACACCTTC
D: TRBD1; J: TRBJ1-2; V: TRBV13; length: 16; size: .; CDR3: CASSLTLRGGDYGYTF; DNA: TGTGCCAGCAGCTTAACCCTTCGAGGGGGCGACTATGGCTACACCTTC
D: TRBD1; J: TRBJ1-2; V: TRBV11-2; length: 15; size: .; CDR3: CASSLVGQAHYGYTF; DNA: TGTGCCAGCAGCTTAGTGGGACAGGCCCACTATGGCTACACCTTC
D: .; J: TRBJ1-1; V: TRBV5-4; length: 15; size: .; CDR3: CASSPKGPKGTEAFF; DNA: TGTGCCAGCAGCCCCAAGGGCCCGAAAGGGACTGAAGCTTTCTTT
D: .; J: TRBJ1-6; V: TRBV6-6; length: 14; size: .; CDR3: CASSVQGNNSPLHF; DNA: TGTGCCAGCAGTGTCCAGGGTAATAATTCACCCCTCCACTTT
D: .; J: TRBJ2-1; V: TRBV9; length: 15; size: .; CDR3: CASTQDGSSYNEQFF; DNA: TGTGCCAGCACCCAAGACGGAAGCTCCTACAATGAGCAGTTCTTC
D: .; J: TRBJ2-3; V: TRBV6-5; length: 13; size: .; CDR3: CASRLSGGDTQYF; DNA: TGTGCCAGCAGGCTTAGCGGCGGGGATACGCAGTATTTT
D: .; J: TRBJ1-2; V: TRBV7-2; length: 14; size: .; CDR3: CASSSTGSPYGYTF; DNA: TGTGCCAGCAGCTCAACAGGGAGCCCCTATGGCTACACCTTC
D: .; J: TRBJ1-6; V: TRBV9; length: 15; size: .; CDR3: CASSVSGMSNSPLHF; DNA: TGTGCCAGCAGCGTATCTGGGATGAGTAACTCACCCCTCCACTTT
D: TRBD1; J: TRBJ1-1; V: TRBV18; length: 16; size: .; CDR3: CASSPLPGQGDTEAFF; DNA: TGTGCCAGCTCACCCCTACCGGGACAGGGGGACACTGAAGCTTTCTTT
D: .; J: TRBJ1-5; V: TRBV5-6; length: 17; size: .; CDR3: CASSPERGGQVNQPQHF; DNA: TGTGCCAGCAGCCCTGAGAGGGGGGGTCAGGTCAATCAGCCCCAGCATTTT
D: .; J: TRBJ1-1; V: TRBV5-5; length: 14; size: few; CDR3: CASKNHGPGAEAFF; DNA: TGTGCCAGCAAGAACCACGGACCTGGCGCTGAAGCTTTCTTT
D: TRBD2; J: TRBJ2-3; V: TRBV2; length: 15; size: .; CDR3: CASSVRLAGVVAQYF; DNA: TGTGCCAGCAGTGTGCGGCTAGCGGGAGTTGTTGCGCAGTATTTT
D: .; J: TRBJ2-1; V: TRBV5-1; length: 15; size: .; CDR3: CASITGAGNYNEQFF; DNA: TGCGCCAGCATCACGGGGGCAGGGAACTACAATGAGCAGTTCTTC
D: .; J: TRBJ2-1; V: TRBV6-2/TRBV6-3; length: 13; size: .; CDR3: CASSQSSYNEQFF; DNA: TGTGCCAGCAGTCAAAGCTCCTACAATGAGCAGTTCTTC
D: TRBD1; J: TRBJ2-5; V: TRBV3-1/TRBV3-2; length: 15; size: .; CDR3: CASSQSGTGTETQYF; DNA: TGTGCCAGCAGCCAATCCGGGACAGGGACAGAGACCCAGTACTTC
D: .; J: TRBJ1-1; V: TRBV5-5; length: 15; size: once; CDR3: CASSLDPRWNTEAFF; DNA: TGTGCCAGCAGCTTGGACCCTCGTTGGAACACTGAAGCTTTCTTT
D: .; J: TRBJ1-2; V: TRBV2; length: 13; size: .; CDR3: CASSEGFSDGYTF; DNA: TGTGCCAGCAGTGAAGGCTTCTCGGATGGCTACACCTTC
D: .; J: TRBJ2-5; V: TRBV6-5; length: 15; size: .; CDR3: CASSSSLTTEGTQYF; DNA: TGTGCCAGCAGTTCGAGCCTTACGACAGAAGGGACCCAGTACTTC